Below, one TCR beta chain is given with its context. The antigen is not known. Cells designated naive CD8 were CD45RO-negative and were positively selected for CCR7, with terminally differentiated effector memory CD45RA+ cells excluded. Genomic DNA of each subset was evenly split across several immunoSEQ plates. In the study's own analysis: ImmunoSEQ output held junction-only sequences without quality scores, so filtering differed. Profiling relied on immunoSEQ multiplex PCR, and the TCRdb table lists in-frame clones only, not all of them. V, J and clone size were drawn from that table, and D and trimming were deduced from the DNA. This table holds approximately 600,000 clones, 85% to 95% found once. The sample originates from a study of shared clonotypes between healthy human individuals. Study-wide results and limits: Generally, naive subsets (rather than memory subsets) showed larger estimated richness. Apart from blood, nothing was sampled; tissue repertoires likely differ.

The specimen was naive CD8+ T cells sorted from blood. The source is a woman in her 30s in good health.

CDR3 residues: CASSYSAGEEAFF. CDR3 nucleotides: TGTGCCAGCAGTTACTCGGCAGGCGAAGAAGCTTTCTTT. V gene TRBV6-6 combines with J gene TRBJ1-1; no reliable D call. The V and J ends lost 0 bases and 8 bases respectively, with 10 bases between them. The CDR3 runs to 13 residues. Per the germline V gene, CDR1 is MNHNY and CDR2 is SVGAGI (reference sequence).